By share, the clone carrying this T cell receptor beta chain ranks as medium-sized. This sample is drawn from a study of spatial heterogeneity in lung cancer. Study details: Each unique TCR and UMI combination was seen more than ten times on average in raw reads.

The CDR3 is 13 residues long. Germline loops: CDR1 SGHDN, CDR2 FVKESK. V lost 5 bases, J lost 9 bases, and 11 bases lay in between. Sample time point: sample taken at primary tumor resection. Whole RNA came from tumor, nontumor lung or frozen PBMC and was sequenced without being sorted. Each CDR3 protein is one row after TCRdb ran MiXCR on the 5' RACE reads. The sample shows 12,000 or so distinct CDR3 sequences, more than 13% of them seen only once. This chain joins TRBV14 and TRBJ1-6; D call uncertain. This clonotype was obtained from a female donor with early-stage non-small cell lung cancer. The material sequenced was PBMCs, taken at surgery. The CDR3: CASSWKRVSPLHF. The CDR3 nucleotides are TGTGCCAGCAGCTGGAAGAGAGTTTCACCCCTCCACTTT.